This section outlines one T cell receptor (beta chain) sequence together with its context. These data originate in a study of cytomegalovirus exposure and HLA in healthy donors. Amplification used 60 Vbeta primers and 13 Jbeta primers. Using immunoSEQ multiplex PCR, the repertoire was profiled, and TCRdb retains in-frame clones only, with some absent. The sample records 150,000 to 200,000 clones, over 70% being singletons. The sequencing sample was made of PBMCs. The receptor's source is a male donor in good health and CMV-seronegative.

Written as DNA, the CDR3 is TGTGCCTGGAGTCGGAGGGGGCGATTAAATCAGCCCCAGCATTTT. Translating gives CAWSRRGRLNQPQHF. The rearrangement uses TRBV30 and TRBJ1-5, with TRBD1 matching over 7 bases. The CDR3 contains 15 residues. J gave up 4 bases and V 2 bases, and 8 bases lay outside the gene matches. Germline CDR1 is GTSNPN and CDR2 is SVGIG (reference sequence).